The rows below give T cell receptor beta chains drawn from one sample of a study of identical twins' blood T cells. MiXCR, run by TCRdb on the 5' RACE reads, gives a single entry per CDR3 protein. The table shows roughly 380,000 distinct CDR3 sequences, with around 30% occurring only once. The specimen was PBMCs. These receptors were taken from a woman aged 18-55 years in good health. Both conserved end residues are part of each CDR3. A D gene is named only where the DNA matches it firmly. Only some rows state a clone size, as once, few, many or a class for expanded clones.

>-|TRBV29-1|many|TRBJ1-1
TGCAGCACACTGTCGGGGGTGAACACTGAAGCTTTCTTT
CSTLSGVNTEAFF
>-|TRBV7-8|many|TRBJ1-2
TGTGCCAGCAGCTTATCCCTACCAACTAAAGGAGGCTACACCTTC
CASSLSLPTKGGYTF
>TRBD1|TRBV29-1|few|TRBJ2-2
TGCAGCGTAGATGGACAGGGCTCCGGGGAGCTGTTTTTT
CSVDGQGSGELFF
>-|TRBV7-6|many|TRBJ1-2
TGTGCCAGCAGCTCGGAGACTGACTATGGCTACACCTTC
CASSSETDYGYTF
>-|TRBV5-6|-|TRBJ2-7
TGTGCCAGCAGCCGCTTGTGGGAGTACGAGCAGTACTTC
CASSRLWEYEQYF
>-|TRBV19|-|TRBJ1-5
TGTGCCAGTAGTAATGACAGGCACAATCAGCCCCAGCATTTT
CASSNDRHNQPQHF
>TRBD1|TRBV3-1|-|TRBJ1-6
TGTGCGACAGGGGTCCTGTTGAATTCACCCCTCCACTTT
CATGVLLNSPLHF
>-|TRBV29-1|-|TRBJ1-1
TGCAGCGTGAACAGGGCGATGAACACTGAAGCTTTCTTT
CSVNRAMNTEAFF
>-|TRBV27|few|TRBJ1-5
TGTGCCAGCAGTTTATGGTCCAGTGGGAGTAGCAATCAGCCCCAGCATTTT
CASSLWSSGSSNQPQHF
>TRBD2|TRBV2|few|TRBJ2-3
TGTGCCAGCAGGGACGCAAGCGGGACCCTGCTTGGGGATACGCAGTATTTT
CASRDASGTLLGDTQYF
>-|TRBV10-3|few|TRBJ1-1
TGTGCCATCAGTGAGTCTGAGGGATATGAGAACACTGAAGCTTTCTTT
CAISESEGYENTEAFF
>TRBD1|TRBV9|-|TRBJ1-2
TGTGCCAGCAGCCCTCCGAGGGGGCCTTTAAACTATGGCTACACCTTC
CASSPPRGPLNYGYTF
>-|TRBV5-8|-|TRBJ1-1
TGTGCCAGCAGCTTGTACCAGGGGATTGGGGCTTTCTTT
CASSLYQGIGAFF
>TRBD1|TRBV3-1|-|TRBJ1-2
TGTGCCAGCAGCCAAGATCCCGGGACAGGGGGCTCCTGGACCTTC
CASSQDPGTGGSWTF
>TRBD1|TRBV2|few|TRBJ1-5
TGTGCCAGCAACCAACAGGGGAGTGGTCCCCAGCATTTT
CASNQQGSGPQHF
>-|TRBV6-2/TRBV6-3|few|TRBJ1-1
TGTGCCGGCAGTTACCGCAGGGTCGGCACTGAAGCTTTCTTT
CAGSYRRVGTEAFF
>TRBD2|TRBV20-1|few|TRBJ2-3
TGCAGTGCCTCGGGACTAGCAACAGATACGCAGTATTTT
CSASGLATDTQYF
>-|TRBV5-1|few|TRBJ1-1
TGCGCCAGCAGCTTGGGGGGGGGCCGAACTGAAGCTTTCTTT
CASSLGGGRTEAFF
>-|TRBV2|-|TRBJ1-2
TGTGCCAGCAGTGAATACCCAAACTATGGCTACACCTTC
CASSEYPNYGYTF
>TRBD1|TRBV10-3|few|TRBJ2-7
TGTGCCGTAGCCGGGACAGTCTACGAGCAGTACTTC
CAVAGTVYEQYF
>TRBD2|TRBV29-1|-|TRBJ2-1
TGCAGCGGCCGTACTAGCGGGAGTTCTTTTTGGGTCCGAGGCGATGAGCAGTTCTTC
CSGRTSGSSFWVRGDEQFF
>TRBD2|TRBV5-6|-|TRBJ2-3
TGTGCCTCCGCACGGGGGGTAAGCACAGATACGCAGTATTTT
CASARGVSTDTQYF
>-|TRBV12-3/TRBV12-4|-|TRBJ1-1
TGTGCCAGCAGGACGGGACGGTTGAACACTGAAGCTTTCTTT
CASRTGRLNTEAFF
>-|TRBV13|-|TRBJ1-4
TGTGCCAGCAGCTTAGGGACAGATGAAAAACTGTTTTTT
CASSLGTDEKLFF
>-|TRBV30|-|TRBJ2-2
TGTGCCTGGAGTGTAGGGCAGGAAACCGGGGAGCTGTTTTTT
CAWSVGQETGELFF
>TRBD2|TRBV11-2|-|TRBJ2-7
TGTGCCAGCAGCTCCGGGGGGGGTCCCTACGAGCAGTACTTC
CASSSGGGPYEQYF
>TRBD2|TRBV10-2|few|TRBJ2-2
TGCGCCAGCAGTGAAGGCGGGAGGTACACCGGGGAGCTGTTTTTT
CASSEGGRYTGELFF
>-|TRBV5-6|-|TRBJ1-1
TGTACCAGCAGCTTCGGCGGGGGAGCTGAAGCTTTCTTT
CTSSFGGGAEAFF
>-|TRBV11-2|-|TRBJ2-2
TGTGCCAGCAGCCGACAGCGCCACACCGGGGAGCTGTTTTTT
CASSRQRHTGELFF
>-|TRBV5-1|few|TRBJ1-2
TGCGCCAGCAGCTTGGAAGGGTCAGGGTATGGCTACACCTTC
CASSLEGSGYGYTF
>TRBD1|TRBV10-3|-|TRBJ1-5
TGTGCCATCAGAGGGACAGAAACTCGGCCCCAGCATTTT
CAIRGTETRPQHF
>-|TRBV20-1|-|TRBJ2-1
TGCAGTGCTAGAGCCGGGCAGTGGGACTCCAATGAGCAGTTCTTC
CSARAGQWDSNEQFF
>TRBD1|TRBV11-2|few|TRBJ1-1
TGTGCCAGCAGCCTCCGGCGGACACAGGGGTCGGGAGAAGCTTTCTTT
CASSLRRTQGSGEAFF
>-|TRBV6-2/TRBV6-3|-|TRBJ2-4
TGTGCCAGCAGTTACTTAGCCAGTGGGATAGCCAAAAACATTCAGTACTTC
CASSYLASGIAKNIQYF
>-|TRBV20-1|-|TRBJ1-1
TGCAGTGCTAGAAATCTAGTAACTGAAGCTTTCTTT
CSARNLVTEAFF